This is a list of T cell receptor beta chains from one sample in a study of OX40 agonist ivuxolimab in advanced cancers. Libraries were prepared by immunoSEQ multiplex PCR; TCRdb keeps only in-frame clonotypes and omits some of them. The profile shows around 60,000 clones, 75% to 85% of them singletons. Sequencing was performed on CD4+ or CD8+ T cells sorted from blood, taken in a trial of the OX40 agonist ivuxolimab. These TCRs come from an adult with an advanced solid tumor such as melanoma, head and neck, liver or kidney cancer. The CDR3 runs from the conserved cysteine through the conserved F or W. The size of a clone is reported for some rows only, either as once, few or many, or as a class for expanded clones.

CDR3 length,V gene,clone size,J gene,CDR3 protein
18,TRBV18,few,TRBJ1-6,CASSPYLLGPVIDSPLHF
15,TRBV19,-,TRBJ1-3,CASSGGHVSGNTIYF
13,TRBV18,-,TRBJ1-6,CASSPQENSPLHF
14,TRBV19,-,TRBJ2-7,CASSKRTGVYEQYF
14,TRBV5-1,once,TRBJ1-1,CASSLGEGIGEAFF
16,TRBV5-1,-,TRBJ2-3,CASSLDTGAGTPSQYF
17,TRBV28,-,TRBJ2-1,CASSLKVGQGLYNEQFF
14,TRBV27,few,TRBJ1-1,CASSYGTGNTEAFF
13,TRBV19,-,TRBJ1-2,CASSTRGDGGYTF
14,TRBV14,-,TRBJ2-2,CASRGQALTGELFF
15,TRBV19,-,TRBJ1-6,CASSTGTADNSPLHF
15,TRBV5-1,-,TRBJ2-3,CASSLGGSLTDTQYF
11,TRBV5-1,-,TRBJ2-5,CASSLEETQYF
14,TRBV18,-,TRBJ1-4,CASSPGQGNEKLFF
11,TRBV20-1,-,TRBJ1-2,CSARDPYGYTF
15,TRBV28,-,TRBJ1-3,CASSQGAFDRNTIYF
15,TRBV5-1,-,TRBJ2-6,CASSLEGTGANVLTF
12,TRBV10-3,-,TRBJ2-3,CAIKPSSDTQYF
15,TRBV5-1,-,TRBJ1-6,CASSSQTVGDSPLHF
17,TRBV2,-,TRBJ2-3,CASSLRASGGATDTQYF
11,TRBV29-1,once,TRBJ1-4,CAQKGLEKLFF
15,TRBV11-2,-,TRBJ1-6,CASVFRQGDNSPLHF
17,TRBV18,-,TRBJ2-3,CASSPTRNSENTDTQYF
14,TRBV5-1,-,TRBJ1-6,CASRTGQEGSPLHF
12,TRBV5-4,-,TRBJ2-5,CASSVQGETQYF
11,TRBV2,-,TRBJ2-5,CASSLAEAQYF
13,TRBV2,-,TRBJ2-1,CATRRGRDNEQFF
14,TRBV9,-,TRBJ1-6,CASSLTGGGSPLHF
13,TRBV19,-,TRBJ2-5,CASSIFQGGTQYF
16,TRBV14,-,TRBJ2-1,CASSQDTGASYNEQFF
15,TRBV28,-,TRBJ2-3,CASSQQGLRTDTQYF
11,TRBV7-9,-,TRBJ2-3,CASTDRDTQYF
15,TRBV14,-,TRBJ1-1,CASSQDRGGVAEAFF
14,TRBV5-1,-,TRBJ1-3,CASSLMGSGNTIYF
16,TRBV7-3,once,TRBJ2-3,CASSPTGLAGADTQYF
16,TRBV5-1,-,TRBJ2-1,CASSSSGGQTYNEQFF
15,TRBV11-2,-,TRBJ2-7,CASSPIGRTPYEQYF
14,TRBV9,-,TRBJ1-4,CASSATGHNEKLFF
13,TRBV18,-,TRBJ2-5,CASSRGGRETQYF
16,TRBV5-5,-,TRBJ1-4,CASSVVGQINNEKLFF
13,TRBV6-1,-,TRBJ1-1,CASSGDLNTEAFF
15,TRBV28,once,TRBJ1-2,CASSTGGGANYGYTF
14,TRBV19,-,TRBJ2-1,CASSRGDSYNEQFF
14,TRBV7-9,-,TRBJ2-5,CASSHRVDGETQYF
15,TRBV7-9,-,TRBJ1-5,CASSLGGSSSQPQHF
12,TRBV29-1,-,TRBJ1-1,CSVGKGDTEAFF
15,TRBV5-1,-,TRBJ1-2,CASSSTGDSLYGYTF
16,TRBV5-1,-,TRBJ2-1,CASSSSLAGSYNEQFF
17,TRBV23-1,-,TRBJ2-1,CASILGRDTMPPHEQFF
13,TRBV9,-,TRBJ2-1,CASSVARGNEQFF
16,TRBV11-2,-,TRBJ2-5,CASSLRFRGAGETQYF
15,TRBV5-1,-,TRBJ2-7,CASSPHTGFSYEQYF
14,TRBV11-3,-,TRBJ2-7,CASSIGQGDHEQYF